This T cell receptor (beta chain) was identified during a study of graft-versus-host responses after intestinal transplantation. Overall study: Multivisceral, liver-intestinal, or isolated intestinal grafts were transplanted into recipients.

This clone was recorded only once. At the DNA level, this CDR3 is encoded by other sequences in the same sample as well. Clones were sequenced by immunoSEQ multiplex PCR, and TCRdb holds only the in-frame ones, with some missing. This table holds under 80,000 clones, 92% found once. The germline CDR1 and CDR2 sequences are SGDLS and YYNGEE. The junction had 9 bases not matched to a gene; V was cut back by 0 bases and J by 3 bases. This CDR3 has 17 residues. The genes are TRBV9 and TRBJ2-5; 9 bases match TRBD2. This TCR came from a human patient who received an intestinal transplant, so some T cells may come from the graft donor. The sample in question was PBMCs, obtained 98 days after intestinal transplantation. The CDR3 DNA reads TGTGCCAGCAGCGTAGATGGTAGCGGGGGCCTCAAAGAGACCCAGTACTTC. It codes for CASSVDGSGGLKETQYF.